The source of this T cell receptor beta chain is a study of molecular identifiers for immune sequencing clone quantification. Whole-study findings and limits: Clone sizes that are highly expanded could be underestimated when identical TCR molecules share a barcode.

Germline assignment: CDR1 SGHDT and CDR2 YYEEEE. The CDR3 is 16 amino acids. V lost 0 bases to trimming and J lost 0 bases, with 7 bases between them. For this clonotype: What it binds is unknown.

Sorting was used to obtain naive CD8 T cells (CD8+CD4-CCR7+CD45RA+). One entry per CDR3 protein, called by TCRdb with MiXCR from the PCR reads. This table has some 680,000 distinct CDR3 sequences, over 25% appearing once. V and J are TRBV5-6 and TRBJ2-6; D remains ambiguous. This clonotype was obtained from a human donor in good health. Some libraries in this study had Jurkat cell RNA spiked in. The specimen sequenced was naive CD8+ T cells from blood, with Jurkat cell RNA spiked in. The subset is: FACS-sorted CD8+CD4-CCR7+CD45RA+ naive T cells. The CDR3 loop reads CASSLEERSGANVLTF. In nucleotides, the CDR3 is TGTGCCAGCAGCTTGGAGGAGCGCTCTGGGGCCAACGTCCTGACTTTC.